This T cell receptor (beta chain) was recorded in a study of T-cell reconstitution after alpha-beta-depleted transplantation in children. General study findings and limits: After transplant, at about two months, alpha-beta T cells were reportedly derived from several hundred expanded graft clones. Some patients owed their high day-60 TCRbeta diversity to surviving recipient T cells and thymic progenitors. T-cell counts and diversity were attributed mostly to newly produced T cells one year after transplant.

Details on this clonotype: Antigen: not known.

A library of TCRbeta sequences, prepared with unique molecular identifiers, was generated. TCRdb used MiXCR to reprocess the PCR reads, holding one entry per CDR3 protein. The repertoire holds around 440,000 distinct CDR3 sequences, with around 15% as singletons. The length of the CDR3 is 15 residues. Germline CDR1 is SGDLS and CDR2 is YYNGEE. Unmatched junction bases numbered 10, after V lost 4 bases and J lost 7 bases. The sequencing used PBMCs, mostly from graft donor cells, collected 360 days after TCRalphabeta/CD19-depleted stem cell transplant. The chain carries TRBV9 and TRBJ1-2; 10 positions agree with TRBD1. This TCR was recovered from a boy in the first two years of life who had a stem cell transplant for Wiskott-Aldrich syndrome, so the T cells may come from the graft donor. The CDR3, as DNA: TGTGCCAGCAGCCCCCAGACCGGGACAGGGGCTGGCTACACCTTC. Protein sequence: CASSPQTGTGAGYTF.